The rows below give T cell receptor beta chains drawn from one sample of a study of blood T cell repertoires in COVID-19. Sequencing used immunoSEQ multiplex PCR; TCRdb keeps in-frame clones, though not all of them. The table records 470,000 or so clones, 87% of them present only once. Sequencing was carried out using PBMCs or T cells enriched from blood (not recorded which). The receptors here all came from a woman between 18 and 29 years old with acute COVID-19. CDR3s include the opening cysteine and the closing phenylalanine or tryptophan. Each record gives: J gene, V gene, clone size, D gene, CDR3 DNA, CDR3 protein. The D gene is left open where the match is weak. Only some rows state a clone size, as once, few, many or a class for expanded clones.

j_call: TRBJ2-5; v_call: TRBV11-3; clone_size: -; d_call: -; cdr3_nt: TGTGCCAGCAGCCCCGGGGGTCAAGAGACCCAGTACTTC; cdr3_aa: CASSPGGQETQYF
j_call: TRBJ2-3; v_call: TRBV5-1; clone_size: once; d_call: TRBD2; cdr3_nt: TGCGCCAGCAGAGTCAGCGGGGACCTCACAGATACGCAGTATTTT; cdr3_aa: CASRVSGDLTDTQYF
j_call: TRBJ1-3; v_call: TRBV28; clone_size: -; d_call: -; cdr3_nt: TGTGCCAGTGAATGGGCAGGCGCTGGAAACACCATATATTTT; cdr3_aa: CASEWAGAGNTIYF
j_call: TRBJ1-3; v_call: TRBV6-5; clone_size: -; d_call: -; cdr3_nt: TGTGCCAGCAGCGCCGGGGGGGACGGAAACACCATATATTTT; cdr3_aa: CASSAGGDGNTIYF
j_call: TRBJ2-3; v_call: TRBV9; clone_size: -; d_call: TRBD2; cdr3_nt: TGTGCCAGCAGCGCCCAGGGACTAGCGGGGGTAGATACGCAGTATTTT; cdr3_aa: CASSAQGLAGVDTQYF
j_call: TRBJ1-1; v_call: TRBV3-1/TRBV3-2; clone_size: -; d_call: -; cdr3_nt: TGTGCCAGCAGCCCGGGAGTGGCCACTGAAGCTTTCTTT; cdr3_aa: CASSPGVATEAFF
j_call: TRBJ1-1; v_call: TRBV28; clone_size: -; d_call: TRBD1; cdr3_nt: TGTGCCAGCACGATAACAGGGGCGCCACCGAACACTGAAGCTTTCTTT; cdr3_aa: CASTITGAPPNTEAFF
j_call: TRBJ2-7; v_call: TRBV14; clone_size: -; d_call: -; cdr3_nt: TGTGCCAGCAGCCAAGTAGTTCCCGGCGAGCAGTACTTC; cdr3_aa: CASSQVVPGEQYF
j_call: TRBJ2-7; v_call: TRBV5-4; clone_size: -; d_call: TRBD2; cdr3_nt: TGTGCCAGCAGCCCCCTAGCGGGGGGCTACGAGCAGTACTTC; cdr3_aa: CASSPLAGGYEQYF
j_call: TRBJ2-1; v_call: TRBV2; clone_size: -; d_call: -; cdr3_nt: TGTGCCAGCGGCCCAGGGCGGATGCAGTTCTTC; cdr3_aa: CASGPGRMQFF
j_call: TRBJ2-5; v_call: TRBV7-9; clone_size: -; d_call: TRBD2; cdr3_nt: TGTGCCAGCAGCTTAGCTACTAGCGGGCAAGAGACCCAGTACTTC; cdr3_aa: CASSLATSGQETQYF
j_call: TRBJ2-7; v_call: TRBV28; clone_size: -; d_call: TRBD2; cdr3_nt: TGTGCCAGCAGTCTTCTAGCGGGAGCTAACGAGCAGTACTTC; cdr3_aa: CASSLLAGANEQYF
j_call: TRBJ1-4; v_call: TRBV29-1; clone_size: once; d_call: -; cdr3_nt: TGCAGCGTTGAAGCTAATACAGGGAGCTGGGGGGAAAAACTGTTTTTT; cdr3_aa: CSVEANTGSWGEKLFF
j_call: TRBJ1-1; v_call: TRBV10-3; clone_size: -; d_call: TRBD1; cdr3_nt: TGTGCCATCAGTGTACAGGGGGCGAGCACTGAAGCTTTCTTT; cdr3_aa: CAISVQGASTEAFF
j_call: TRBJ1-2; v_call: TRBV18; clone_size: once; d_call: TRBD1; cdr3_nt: TGTGCCAGCTCTTGGGACAGGGGCTTCGATGGCTACACCTTC; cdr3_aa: CASSWDRGFDGYTF
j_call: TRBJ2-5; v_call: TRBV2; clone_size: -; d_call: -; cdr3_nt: TGTGCCAGCAGTGAAGCTCGGGAGACCCAGTACTTC; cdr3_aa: CASSEARETQYF
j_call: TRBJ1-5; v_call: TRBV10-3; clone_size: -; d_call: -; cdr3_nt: TGTGCCATCAGTGGAGTATTGGATCAGCCCCAGCATTTT; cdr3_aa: CAISGVLDQPQHF
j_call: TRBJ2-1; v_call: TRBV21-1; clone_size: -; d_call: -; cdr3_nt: TGTGCCAGCAGCAAAGCTTATCCAGGGTGTAGGGTTAACTCCTACAATGAGCAGTTCTTC; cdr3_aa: CASSKAYPGCRVNSYNEQFF
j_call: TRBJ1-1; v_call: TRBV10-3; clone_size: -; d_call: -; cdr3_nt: TGTGCCACCGAAGCGGCCATGAACACTGAAGCTTTCTTT; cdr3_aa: CATEAAMNTEAFF
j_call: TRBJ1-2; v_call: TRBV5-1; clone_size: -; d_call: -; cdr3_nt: TGCGCCAGCAGTCAAGTTGGCGGGGGGGAGTATGGCTACACCTTC; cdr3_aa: CASSQVGGGEYGYTF
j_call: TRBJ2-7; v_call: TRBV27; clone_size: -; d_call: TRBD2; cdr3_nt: TGTGCCAGCAGTGCTAGCGGCCTGAACTCCTACGAGCAGTACTTC; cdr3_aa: CASSASGLNSYEQYF
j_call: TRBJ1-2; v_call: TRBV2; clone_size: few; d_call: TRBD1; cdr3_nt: TGTGCCAGCAGTTCTGACAGGGGCCTTAACTATGGCTACACCTTC; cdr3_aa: CASSSDRGLNYGYTF
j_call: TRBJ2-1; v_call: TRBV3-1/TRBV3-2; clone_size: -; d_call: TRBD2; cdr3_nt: TGTGCCAGCAGCCAACCCGGGACTAGCGGGAGGGGACTCTTC; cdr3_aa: CASSQPGTSGRGLF
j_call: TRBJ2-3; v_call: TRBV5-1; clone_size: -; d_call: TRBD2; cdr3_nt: TGCGCCAGCAGCTTGCCACTAGCGGAAAGCACAGATACGCAGTATTTT; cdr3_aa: CASSLPLAESTDTQYF
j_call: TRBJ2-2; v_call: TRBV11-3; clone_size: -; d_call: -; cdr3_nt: TGTGCCAGCAGCTTAGTAACGGGGTCCGGGGAGCTGTTTTTT; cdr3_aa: CASSLVTGSGELFF
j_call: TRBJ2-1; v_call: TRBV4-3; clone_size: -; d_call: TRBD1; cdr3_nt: TGCGCCATCGGACAGGGCCCGCAAGGGGAGCAGTTCTTC; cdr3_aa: CAIGQGPQGEQFF
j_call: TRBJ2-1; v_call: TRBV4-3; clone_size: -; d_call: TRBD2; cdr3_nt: TGCGCCAGCAGCCAAGGGGGCGGGACTACGAACAATGAGCAGTTCTTC; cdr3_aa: CASSQGGGTTNNEQFF